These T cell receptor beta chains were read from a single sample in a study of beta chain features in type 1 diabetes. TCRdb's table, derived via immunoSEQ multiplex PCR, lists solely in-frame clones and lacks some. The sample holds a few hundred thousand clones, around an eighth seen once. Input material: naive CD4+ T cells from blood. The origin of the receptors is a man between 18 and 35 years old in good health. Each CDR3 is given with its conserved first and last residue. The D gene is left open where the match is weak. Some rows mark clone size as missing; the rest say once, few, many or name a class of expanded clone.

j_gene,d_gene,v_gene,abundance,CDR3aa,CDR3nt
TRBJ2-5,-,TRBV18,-,CASSPGGNQETQYF,TGTGCCAGCTCACCTGGGGGCAATCAAGAGACCCAGTACTTC
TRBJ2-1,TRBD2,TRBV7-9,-,CASSQEGPSGRASVPQFF,TGTGCCAGCAGCCAGGAGGGACCTAGCGGGAGGGCCTCCGTACCCCAGTTCTTC
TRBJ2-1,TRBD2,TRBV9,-,CASSLGLADYNEQFF,TGTGCCAGCAGCTTAGGACTAGCGGACTACAATGAGCAGTTCTTC
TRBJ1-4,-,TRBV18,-,CASSPSGPSGEKLFF,TGTGCCAGCTCACCATCAGGGCCATCGGGTGAAAAACTGTTTTTT
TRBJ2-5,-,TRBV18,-,CASSPRGPQPQETQYF,TGTGCCAGCTCACCACGGGGGCCCCAGCCCCAAGAGACCCAGTACTTC
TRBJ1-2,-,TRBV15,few,CATSREGAANYGYTF,TGTGCCACCAGCAGAGAGGGGGCTGCTAACTATGGCTACACCTTC
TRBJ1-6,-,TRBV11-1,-,CASEAGASNSPLHF,TGTGCCAGCGAGGCAGGGGCGAGTAATTCACCCCTCCACTTT
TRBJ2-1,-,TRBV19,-,CASSRTRRDEQFF,TGTGCCAGTAGTAGAACTAGACGGGATGAGCAGTTCTTC
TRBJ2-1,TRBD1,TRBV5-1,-,CASSEQGRPDNEQFF,TGCGCCAGCAGCGAACAGGGGCGGCCAGACAATGAGCAGTTCTTC
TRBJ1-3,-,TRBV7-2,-,CASSLMADYSGNTIYF,TGTGCCAGCAGCTTGATGGCGGACTACTCTGGAAACACCATATATTTT
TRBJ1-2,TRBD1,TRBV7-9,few,CASAPGQGANYGYTF,TGTGCCAGTGCCCCGGGACAGGGGGCTAACTATGGCTACACCTTC
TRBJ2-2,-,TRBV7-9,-,CASSERDKAANTGELFF,TGTGCCAGCAGCGAAAGGGACAAAGCCGCGAACACCGGGGAGCTGTTTTTT
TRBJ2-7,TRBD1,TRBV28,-,CASPPGQGALRHEQYF,TGTGCCAGCCCTCCGGGACAGGGGGCTTTGCGCCACGAGCAGTACTTC
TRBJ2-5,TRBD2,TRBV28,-,CASSLGLAGVEYF,TGTGCCAGCAGTCTTGGACTAGCGGGAGTCGAGTACTTC
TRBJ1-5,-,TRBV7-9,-,CASSVDKIYYSNQPQHF,TGTGCCAGCAGCGTTGACAAGATTTATTATAGCAATCAGCCCCAGCATTTT
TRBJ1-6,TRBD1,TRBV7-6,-,CASSARTGNSPLHF,TGTGCCAGCAGCGCGAGGACAGGAAATTCACCCCTCCACTTT
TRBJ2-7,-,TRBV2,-,CASSEGPPSLGGGYEQYF,TGTGCCAGCAGTGAAGGACCCCCTAGTCTTGGGGGAGGTTACGAGCAGTACTTC
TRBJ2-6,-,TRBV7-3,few,CASSPTGRGYSGANVLTF,TGTGCCAGCAGCCCAACAGGGAGAGGTTACTCTGGGGCCAACGTCCTGACTTTC
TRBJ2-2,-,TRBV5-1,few,CASRHRVFDGELFF,TGCGCCAGCAGGCACAGGGTTTTTGACGGGGAGCTGTTTTTT
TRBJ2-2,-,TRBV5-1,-,CASSFGGSGELFF,TGCGCCAGCAGCTTCGGAGGGAGCGGGGAGCTGTTTTTT
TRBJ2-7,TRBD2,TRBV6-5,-,CASSIAGGNYEQYF,TGTGCCAGCAGTATAGCGGGGGGAAACTACGAGCAGTACTTC
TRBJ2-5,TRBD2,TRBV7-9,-,CASSPLFTGLAGQETQYF,TGTGCCAGCAGCCCCCTGTTTACGGGACTAGCGGGACAAGAGACCCAGTACTTC
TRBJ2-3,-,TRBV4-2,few,CASSQDRFQGGAHTQYF,TGTGCCAGCAGCCAAGATCGCTTCCAGGGTGGGGCCCATACGCAGTATTTT
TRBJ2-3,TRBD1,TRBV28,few,CASRSQGAITDTQYF,TGTGCCAGCAGGTCTCAGGGGGCTATCACAGATACGCAGTATTTT
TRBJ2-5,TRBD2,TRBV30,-,CAWSPRRSGEQYF,TGTGCCTGGAGTCCTCGACGGAGCGGGGAGCAGTACTTC
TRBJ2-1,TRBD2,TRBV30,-,CASDWTSGKGEQFF,TGTGCCTCCGACTGGACTAGCGGGAAGGGGGAGCAGTTCTTC
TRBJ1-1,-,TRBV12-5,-,CASGSGHPAFF,TGTGCTAGTGGTTCGGGACACCCAGCTTTCTTT
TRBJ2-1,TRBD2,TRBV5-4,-,CASSAPGGNRQFF,TGTGCCAGCAGCGCACCCGGGGGGAATAGGCAGTTCTTC